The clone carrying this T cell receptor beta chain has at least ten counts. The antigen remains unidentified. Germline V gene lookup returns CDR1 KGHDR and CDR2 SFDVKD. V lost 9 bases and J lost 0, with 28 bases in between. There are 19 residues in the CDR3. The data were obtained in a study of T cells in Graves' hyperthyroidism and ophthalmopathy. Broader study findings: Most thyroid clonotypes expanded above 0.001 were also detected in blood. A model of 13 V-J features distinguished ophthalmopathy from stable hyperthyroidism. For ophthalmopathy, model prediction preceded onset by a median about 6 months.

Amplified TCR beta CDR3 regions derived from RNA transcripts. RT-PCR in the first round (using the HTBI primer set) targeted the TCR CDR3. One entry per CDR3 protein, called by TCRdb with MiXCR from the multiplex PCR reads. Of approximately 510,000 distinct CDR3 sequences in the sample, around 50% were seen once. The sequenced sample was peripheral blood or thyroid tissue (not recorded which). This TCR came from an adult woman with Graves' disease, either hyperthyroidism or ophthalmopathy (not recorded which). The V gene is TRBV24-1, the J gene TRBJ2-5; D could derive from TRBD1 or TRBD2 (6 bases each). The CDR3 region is CATAGLINRGGTYQETQYF. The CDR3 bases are TGTGCCACCGCAGGGCTAATTAACAGAGGGGGGACGTACCAAGAGACCCAGTACTTC.